This TCR beta chain was observed in a study of blood T cell repertoires in COVID-19 (dated by TCRdb to 2020 to 2021). About the full investigation: Samples covering the acute and convalescent phases of COVID-19 were provided by collaborators in the United States, Italy and Spain. The material from the prospective study consisted of cDNA or gDNA derived from T cells, B-cell-depleted T cells, or PBMCs. The dataset comprised deeply sampled blood TCRbeta repertoires from subjects exposed to, actively infected with, or recovered from COVID-19. The repertoires were released in a freely available public database meant as a resource for research on the immune response to SARS-CoV-2. The samples were drawn from the first 160 participants of the ongoing ImmuneRACE study and from 1,200 or so subjects provided by 6 global collaborators. A de-identified subject ID, COVID-19 status, age in years and sex were almost always included in the sample metadata. Where available, HLA class I and class II types were obtained from metadata supplied by the sample provider rather than from assay-based typing.

TCRbeta CDR3 regions were amplified from genomic DNA using the immunoSEQ Assay, a bias-controlled multiplex PCR. The published analysis was carried out like this. The number of nucleated cells in each sample was estimated by amplification of reference gene primers within the assay. To quantify the absolute abundance of each unique TCRbeta CDR3 rearrangement, sequence reads were collapsed and filtered. Productive Simpson clonality was computed per sample as the square root of Simpson's diversity index over productive rearrangements. Entries here come from immuneACCESS through TCRdb and include only in-frame sequences with V and J called. Some clones fail to appear in such tables; in the studies checked, an unresolved V gene covers under half of the shortfall, and the cause of the remainder is unknown. V and J calls and clone size follow that table, whereas D and trimming were derived from the DNA. The sample table records 150,000 to 200,000 clones; about 85% of these occur just once. The ten largest clones add up to about 7% of the sample.

V and J lose 6 bases and 1 base, and a span of 18 bases separates them. As encoded in the germline V gene, CDR1 is SGHAT while CDR2 is FQNNGV. The CDR3, from cysteine to phenylalanine, totals 16 residues. CDR3 DNA is the only sequence kept; it has 48 bases, read in frame from the first base. Each collaborating institution followed its own protocols to collect whole blood in K2EDTA tubes. For TCRbeta analysis, collaborators shipped samples in one of three forms: frozen whole blood, isolated PBMCs, or DNA extracted from either of those sample types. Comments on this clone: What antigen it recognizes has not been identified. Per-nucleotide qualities are absent, and no much larger clonotype sits a single base away.

On the study overall, not on this receptor specifically: Clinical and demographic metadata were provided uncurated, with the amount varying by source and participant.

Sequenced material: peripheral blood. The sequence links TRBV11-2 to TRBJ1-1; TRBD1 might be the D gene, on 6 matching bases. The TCR was taken from a woman older than 75 in a cohort sampled during active or convalescent COVID-19. The DNA sequence follows: TGTGCCAGCAGACTGAGTCTCGGCAGGGGGAACACTGAAGCTTTCTTT. It encodes CASRLSLGRGNTEAFF.